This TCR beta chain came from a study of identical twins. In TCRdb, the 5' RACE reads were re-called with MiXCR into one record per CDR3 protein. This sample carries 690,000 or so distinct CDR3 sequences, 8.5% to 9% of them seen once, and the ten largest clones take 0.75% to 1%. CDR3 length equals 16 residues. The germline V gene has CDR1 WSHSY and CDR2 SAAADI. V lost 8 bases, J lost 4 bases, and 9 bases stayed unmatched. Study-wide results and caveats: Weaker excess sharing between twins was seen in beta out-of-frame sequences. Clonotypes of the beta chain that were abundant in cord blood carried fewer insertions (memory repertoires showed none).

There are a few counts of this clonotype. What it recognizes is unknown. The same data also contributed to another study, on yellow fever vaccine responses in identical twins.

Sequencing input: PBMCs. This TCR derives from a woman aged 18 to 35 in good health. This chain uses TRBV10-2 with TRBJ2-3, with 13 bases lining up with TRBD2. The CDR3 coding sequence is TGCGCCAGCCTAACAGAACTAGCGGGAGGGCCAGATACGCAGTATTTT. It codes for CASLTELAGGPDTQYF.